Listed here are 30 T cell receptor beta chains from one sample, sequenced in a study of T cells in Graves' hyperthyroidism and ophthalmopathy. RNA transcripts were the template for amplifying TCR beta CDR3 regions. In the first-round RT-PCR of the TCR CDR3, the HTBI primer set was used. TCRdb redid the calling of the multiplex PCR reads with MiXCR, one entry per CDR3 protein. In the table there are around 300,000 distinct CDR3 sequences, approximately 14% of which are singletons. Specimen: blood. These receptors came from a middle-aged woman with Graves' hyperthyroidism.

CDR3 loop: CASKKSFGASGTEAFF. CDR3 bases: TGTGCCAGTAAAAAGTCTTTTGGGGCGTCGGGCACTGAAGCTTTCTTT. The chain is built from TRBV6-1 and TRBJ1-1; D possibly corresponds to TRBD1 (5 bases). The CDR3 consists of 16 residues. From germline, CDR1 is MNHNS and CDR2 SASEGT. V lost 9 bases and J 4 bases, leaving 24 bases between the germline ends.

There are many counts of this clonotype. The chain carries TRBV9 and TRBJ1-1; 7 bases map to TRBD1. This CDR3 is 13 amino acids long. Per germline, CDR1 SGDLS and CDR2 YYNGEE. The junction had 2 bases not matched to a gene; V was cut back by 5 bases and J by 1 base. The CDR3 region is CASRGQANTEAFF. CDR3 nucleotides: TGTGCCAGCAGAGGACAGGCGAACACTGAAGCTTTCTTT.

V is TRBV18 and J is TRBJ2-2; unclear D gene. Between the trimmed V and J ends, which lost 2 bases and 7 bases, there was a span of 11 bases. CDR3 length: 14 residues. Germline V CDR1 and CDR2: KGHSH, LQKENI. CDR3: CASSPWQLGGELFF. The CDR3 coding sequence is TGTGCCAGCTCACCATGGCAGCTCGGCGGGGAGCTGTTTTTT.

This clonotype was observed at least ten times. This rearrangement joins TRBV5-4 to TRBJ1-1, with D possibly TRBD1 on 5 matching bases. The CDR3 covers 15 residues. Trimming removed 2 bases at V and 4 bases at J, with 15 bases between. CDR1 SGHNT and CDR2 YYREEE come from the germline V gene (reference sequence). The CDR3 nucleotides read TGTGCCAGCAGCTTTAGGTCAGGGAGGGGCACTGAAGCTTTCTTT. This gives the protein CASSFRSGRGTEAFF.

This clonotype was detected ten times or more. Written as DNA, the CDR3 is TGTGCCACCAGTGATCCAGGACTAGCGGGAGGTTTAGATACGCAGTATTTT. Translating it yields CATSDPGLAGGLDTQYF. This rearrangement joins TRBV24-1 to TRBJ2-3; 14 nucleotides line up with TRBD2. Germline V gives CDR1 KGHDR, CDR2 SFDVKD. This CDR3 is 17 amino acids long. V lost 3 bases, J lost 5 bases, and 6 bases stayed unmatched.

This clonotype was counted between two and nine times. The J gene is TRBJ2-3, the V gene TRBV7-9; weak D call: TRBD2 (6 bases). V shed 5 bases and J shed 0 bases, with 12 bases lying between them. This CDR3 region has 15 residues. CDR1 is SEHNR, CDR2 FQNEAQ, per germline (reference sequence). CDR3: CASSPGGRSTDTQYF. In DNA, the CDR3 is TGTGCCAGCAGCCCCGGGGGACGTAGCACAGATACGCAGTATTTT.

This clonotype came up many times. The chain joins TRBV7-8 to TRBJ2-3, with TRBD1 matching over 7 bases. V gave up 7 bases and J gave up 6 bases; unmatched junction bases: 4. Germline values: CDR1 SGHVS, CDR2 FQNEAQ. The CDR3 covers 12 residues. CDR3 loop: CASTQQGDTQYF. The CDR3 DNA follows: TGTGCCAGCACACAACAGGGGGATACGCAGTATTTT. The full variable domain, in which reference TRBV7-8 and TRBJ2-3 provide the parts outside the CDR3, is GAGVSQSPRYKVAKRGQDVALRCDPISGHVSLFWYQQALGQGPEFLTYFQNEAQLDKSGLPSDRFFAERPEGSVSTLKIQRTQQEDSAVYLCASTQQGDTQYFGPGTRLTVL.

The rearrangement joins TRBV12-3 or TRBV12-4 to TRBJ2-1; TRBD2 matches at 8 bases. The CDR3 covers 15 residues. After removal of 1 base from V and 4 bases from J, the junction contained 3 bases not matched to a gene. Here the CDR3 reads CASSLGQREYNEQFF. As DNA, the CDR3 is TGTGCCAGCAGTTTAGGCCAGCGGGAGTACAATGAGCAGTTCTTC.

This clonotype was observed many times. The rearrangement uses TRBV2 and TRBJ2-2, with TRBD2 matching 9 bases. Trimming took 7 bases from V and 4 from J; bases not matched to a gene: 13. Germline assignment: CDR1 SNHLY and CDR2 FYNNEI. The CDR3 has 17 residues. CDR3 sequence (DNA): TGTGCCAGCACTGCATCTGCGGGAGGGCCCGGCACCGGGGAGCTGTTTTTT. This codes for CASTASAGGPGTGELFF.

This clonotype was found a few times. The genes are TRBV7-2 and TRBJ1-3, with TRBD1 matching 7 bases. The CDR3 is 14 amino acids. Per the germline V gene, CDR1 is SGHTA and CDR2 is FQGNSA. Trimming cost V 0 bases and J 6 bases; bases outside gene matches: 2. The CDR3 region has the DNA TGTGCCAGCAGCTTAGCAGGGGGCGAAAACACCATATATTTT. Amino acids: CASSLAGGENTIYF.

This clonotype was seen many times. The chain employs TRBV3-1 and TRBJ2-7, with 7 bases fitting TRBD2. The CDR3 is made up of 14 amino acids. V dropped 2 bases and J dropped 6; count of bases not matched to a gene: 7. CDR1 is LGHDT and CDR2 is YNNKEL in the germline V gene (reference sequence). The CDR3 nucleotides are TGTGCCAGCAGCCAACTAGCGGCCCTAGGCGAGCAGTACTTC. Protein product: CASSQLAALGEQYF.

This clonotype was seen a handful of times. CDR3 coding DNA: TGTGCCAGCTCACCAGCGGCTAACTATGGCTACACCTTC. It codes for CASSPAANYGYTF. This chain links TRBV18 with TRBJ1-2; D remains ambiguous. Germline values: CDR1 KGHSH, CDR2 LQKENI. The CDR3 covers 13 residues. Trimming pared 2 bases from V and 0 bases from J, leaving 4 bases between.

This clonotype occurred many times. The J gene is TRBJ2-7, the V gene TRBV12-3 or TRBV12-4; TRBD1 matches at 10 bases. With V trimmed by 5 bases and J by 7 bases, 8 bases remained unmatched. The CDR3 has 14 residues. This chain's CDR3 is CASSPGQGWEEQYF. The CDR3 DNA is TGTGCCAGCAGTCCGGGACAGGGGTGGGAAGAGCAGTACTTC.

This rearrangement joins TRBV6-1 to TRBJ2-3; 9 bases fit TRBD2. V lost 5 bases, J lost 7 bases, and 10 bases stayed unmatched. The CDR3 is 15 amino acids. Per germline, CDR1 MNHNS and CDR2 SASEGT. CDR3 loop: CASSRTSGQRHTQYF. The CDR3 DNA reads TGTGCCAGCAGTAGAACTAGCGGGCAGAGACATACGCAGTATTTT.

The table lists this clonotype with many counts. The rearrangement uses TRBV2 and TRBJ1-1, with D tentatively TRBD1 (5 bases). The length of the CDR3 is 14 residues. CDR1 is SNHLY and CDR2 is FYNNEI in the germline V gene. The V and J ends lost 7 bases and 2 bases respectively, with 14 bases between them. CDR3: CASTAGTPNTEAFF. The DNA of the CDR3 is TGTGCCAGCACTGCCGGGACCCCAAACACTGAAGCTTTCTTT.

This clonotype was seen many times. CDR3 protein: CASSLEPKVTGQAGYGYTF. CDR3 coding DNA: TGCGCCAGCAGCTTGGAACCGAAAGTTACGGGACAGGCGGGCTATGGCTACACCTTC. This chain connects TRBV5-1 to TRBJ1-2; TRBD1 matches at 8 bases. The ends lost 0 bases at V and 4 bases at J; junction bases unmatched: 17. Germline CDR1 SGHRS, CDR2 YFSETQ. The CDR3 is 19 residues long.

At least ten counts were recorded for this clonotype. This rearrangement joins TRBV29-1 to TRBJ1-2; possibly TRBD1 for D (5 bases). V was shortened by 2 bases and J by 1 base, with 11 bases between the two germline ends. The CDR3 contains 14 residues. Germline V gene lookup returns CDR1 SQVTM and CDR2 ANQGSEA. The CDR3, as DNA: TGCAGCGTTGAACTTCAAGGGGTTAACTATGGCTACACCTTC. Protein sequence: CSVELQGVNYGYTF.

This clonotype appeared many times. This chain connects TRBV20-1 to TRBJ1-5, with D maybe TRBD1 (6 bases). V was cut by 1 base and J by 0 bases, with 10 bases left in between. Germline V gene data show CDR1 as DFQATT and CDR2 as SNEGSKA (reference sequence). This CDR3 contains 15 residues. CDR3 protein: CSARVPGHSNQPQHF. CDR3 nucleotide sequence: TGCAGTGCTAGAGTCCCGGGACATAGCAATCAGCCCCAGCATTTT.

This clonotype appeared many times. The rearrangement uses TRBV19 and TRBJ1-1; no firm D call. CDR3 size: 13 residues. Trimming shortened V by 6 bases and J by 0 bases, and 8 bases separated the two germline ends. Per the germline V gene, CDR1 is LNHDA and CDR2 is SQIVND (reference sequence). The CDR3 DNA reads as TGTGCCAGTAGGGCGTCAGTGAACACTGAAGCTTTCTTT. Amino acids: CASRASVNTEAFF. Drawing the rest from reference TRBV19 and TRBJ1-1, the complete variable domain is DGGITQSPKYLFRKEGQNVTLSCEQNLNHDAMYWYRQDPGQGLRLIYYSQIVNDFQKGDIAEGYSVSREKKESFPLTVTSAQKNPTAFYLCASRASVNTEAFFGQGTRLTVV.

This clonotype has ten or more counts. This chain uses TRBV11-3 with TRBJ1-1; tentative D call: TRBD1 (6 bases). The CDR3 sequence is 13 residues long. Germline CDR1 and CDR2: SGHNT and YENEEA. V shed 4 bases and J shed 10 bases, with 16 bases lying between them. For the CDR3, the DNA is TGTGCCAGCAGCTCCAGGGGTCCCCGCATAGCTTTCTTT. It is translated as CASSSRGPRIAFF. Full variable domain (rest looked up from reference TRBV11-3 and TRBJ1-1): EAGVVQSPRYKIIEKKQPVAFWCNPISGHNTLYWYLQNLGQGPELLIRYENEEAVDDSQLPKDRFSAERLKGVDSTLKIQPAELGDSAVYLCASSSRGPRIAFFGQGTRLTVV.

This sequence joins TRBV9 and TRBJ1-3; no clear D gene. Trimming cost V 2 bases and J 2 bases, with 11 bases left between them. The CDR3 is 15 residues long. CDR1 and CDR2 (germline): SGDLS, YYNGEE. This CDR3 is CASSVIGGAGNTIYF. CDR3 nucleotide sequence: TGTGCCAGCAGCGTCATAGGCGGGGCTGGAAACACCATATATTTT.

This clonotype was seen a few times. CDR3: CASSQGSGRGQETQYF. The DNA of the CDR3 is TGTGCCAGCAGCCAAGGCAGCGGGAGGGGTCAAGAGACCCAGTACTTC. The chain links TRBV3-1 to TRBJ2-5, with 10 nucleotides matching TRBD2. Trimming took 1 base from V and 2 from J; bases not matched to a gene: 4. Looked up from germline, CDR1 is LGHDT and CDR2 is YNNKEL (reference sequence). The length of the CDR3 is 16 residues.

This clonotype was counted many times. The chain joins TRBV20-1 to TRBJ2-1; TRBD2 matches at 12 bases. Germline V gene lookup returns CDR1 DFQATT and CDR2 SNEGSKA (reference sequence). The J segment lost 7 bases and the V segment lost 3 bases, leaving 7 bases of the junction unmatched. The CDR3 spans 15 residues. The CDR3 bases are TGCAGTGCTAGGGAGACTAGCGGGAGTCTTAATGAGCAGTTCTTC. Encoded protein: CSARETSGSLNEQFF.

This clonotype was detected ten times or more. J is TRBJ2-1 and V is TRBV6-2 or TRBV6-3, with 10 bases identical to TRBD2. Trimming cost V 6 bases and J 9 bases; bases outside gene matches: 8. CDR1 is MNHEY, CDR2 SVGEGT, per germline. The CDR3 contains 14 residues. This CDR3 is CASRQGLAFAEQFF. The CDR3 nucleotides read TGTGCCAGCAGGCAGGGACTAGCGTTTGCTGAGCAGTTCTTC.

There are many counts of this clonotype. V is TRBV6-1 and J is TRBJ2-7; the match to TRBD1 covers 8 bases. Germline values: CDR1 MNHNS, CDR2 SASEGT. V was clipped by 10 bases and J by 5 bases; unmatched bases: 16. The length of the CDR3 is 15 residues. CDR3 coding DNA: TGTGCCACCAAAGAAACAGGGGGTCACAGGAACGAGCAGTACTTC. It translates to CATKETGGHRNEQYF.

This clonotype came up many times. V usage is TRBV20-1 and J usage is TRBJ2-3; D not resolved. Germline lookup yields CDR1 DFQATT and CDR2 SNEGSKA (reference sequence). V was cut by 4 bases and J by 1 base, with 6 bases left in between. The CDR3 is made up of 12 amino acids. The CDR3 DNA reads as TGCAGTGCTATCCGGGGCACAGATACGCAGTATTTT. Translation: CSAIRGTDTQYF.

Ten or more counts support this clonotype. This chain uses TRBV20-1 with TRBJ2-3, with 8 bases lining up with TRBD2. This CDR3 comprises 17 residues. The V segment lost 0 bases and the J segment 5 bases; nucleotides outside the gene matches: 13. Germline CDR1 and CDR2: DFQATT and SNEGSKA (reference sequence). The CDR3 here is CSARDPSGGRAVDTQYF. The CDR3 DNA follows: TGCAGTGCTAGAGACCCCTCGGGGGGGAGGGCCGTAGATACGCAGTATTTT.

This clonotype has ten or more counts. The CDR3 here is CASSLSGDNEQFF. Here the CDR3 DNA reads TGTGCCAGCAGCTTAAGCGGGGACAATGAGCAGTTCTTC. The chain links TRBV7-9 to TRBJ2-1; 7 bases line up with TRBD2. Unmatched junction bases numbered 0, after V lost 2 bases and J lost 5 bases. This CDR3 comprises 13 residues. CDR1 and CDR2 from the germline V gene are SEHNR and FQNEAQ (reference sequence).

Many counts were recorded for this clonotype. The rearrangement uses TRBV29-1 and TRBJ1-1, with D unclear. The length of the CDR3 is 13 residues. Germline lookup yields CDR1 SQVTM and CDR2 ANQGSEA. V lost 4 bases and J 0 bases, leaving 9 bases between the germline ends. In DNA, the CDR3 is TGCAGCGTTGTCTGGCAAATGAACACTGAAGCTTTCTTT. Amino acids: CSVVWQMNTEAFF.

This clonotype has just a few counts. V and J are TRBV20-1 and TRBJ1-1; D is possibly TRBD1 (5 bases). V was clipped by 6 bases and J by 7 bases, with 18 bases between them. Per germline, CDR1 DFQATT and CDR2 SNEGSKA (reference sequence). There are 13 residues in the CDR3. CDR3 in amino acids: CSARWGSLDEAFF. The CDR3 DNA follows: TGCAGTGCCCGCTGGGGGAGCCTTGATGAAGCTTTCTTT.